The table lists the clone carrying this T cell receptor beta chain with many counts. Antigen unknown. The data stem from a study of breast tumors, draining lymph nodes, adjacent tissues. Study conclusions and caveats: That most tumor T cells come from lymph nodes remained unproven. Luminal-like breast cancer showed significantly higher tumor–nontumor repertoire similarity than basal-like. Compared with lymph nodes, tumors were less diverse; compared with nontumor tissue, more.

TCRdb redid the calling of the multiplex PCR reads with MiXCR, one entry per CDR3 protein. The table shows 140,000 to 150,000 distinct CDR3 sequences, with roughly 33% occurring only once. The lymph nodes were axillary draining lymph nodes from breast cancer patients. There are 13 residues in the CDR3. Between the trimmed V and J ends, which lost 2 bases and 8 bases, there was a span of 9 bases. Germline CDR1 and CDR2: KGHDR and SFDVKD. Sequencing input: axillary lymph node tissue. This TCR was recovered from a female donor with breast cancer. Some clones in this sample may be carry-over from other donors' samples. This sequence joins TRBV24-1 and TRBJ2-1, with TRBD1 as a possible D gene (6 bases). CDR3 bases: TGTGCCACCAGTGATTACAGGGCCCATGAGCAGTTCTTC. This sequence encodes CATSDYRAHEQFF.